These T cell receptor beta chains were read from a single sample in a study of shared clonotypes between healthy human individuals. TCRdb's table, derived via immunoSEQ multiplex PCR, lists solely in-frame clones and lacks some. The repertoire holds around 700,000 clones, with roughly 70% as singletons. Sequences were obtained from memory CD4+ T cells sorted from blood. These receptor sequences come from a woman aged 25 to 39 in good health. Both conserved end residues are part of each CDR3. A D gene is named only where the DNA matches it firmly. Size is stated for part of the rows, as once, few or many counts, or as a class when the clone is expanded.

j_gene: TRBJ1-3; v_gene: TRBV6-1; d_gene: NA; abundance: NA; len: 13; CDR3nt: TGTGCCAGCAGTGAAGTGGGGGCTAACACCATATATTTT; CDR3aa: CASSEVGANTIYF
j_gene: TRBJ2-1; v_gene: TRBV28; d_gene: NA; abundance: NA; len: 13; CDR3nt: TGTGCCAGCGCTGAGGGTTTGAAGAATGAGCAGTTCTTC; CDR3aa: CASAEGLKNEQFF
j_gene: TRBJ1-4; v_gene: TRBV19; d_gene: TRBD1; abundance: NA; len: 15; CDR3nt: TGTGCCAGTAGTGCCACAGGGGTGGCGAATGAAAAACTGTTTTTT; CDR3aa: CASSATGVANEKLFF
j_gene: TRBJ2-1; v_gene: TRBV7-9; d_gene: TRBD2; abundance: NA; len: 14; CDR3nt: TGTGCCAGTAGCGGACTAGTTTCATACAATGAGCAGTTCTTC; CDR3aa: CASSGLVSYNEQFF
j_gene: TRBJ2-7; v_gene: TRBV10-2; d_gene: NA; abundance: NA; len: 12; CDR3nt: TGCGCCTCGGTTAGTTCCTCCTACGAGCAGTACTTC; CDR3aa: CASVSSSYEQYF
j_gene: TRBJ2-7; v_gene: TRBV27; d_gene: TRBD2; abundance: NA; len: 17; CDR3nt: TGTGCCAGCTCTCAAGGACTAGCCGACCACTGGGCCTACGAGCAGTACTTC; CDR3aa: CASSQGLADHWAYEQYF
j_gene: TRBJ2-7; v_gene: TRBV5-1; d_gene: TRBD2; abundance: few; len: 17; CDR3nt: TGCGCCAGCAGCATAGGGACTAGCGGGAGGGTCGCCTACGAGCAGTACTTC; CDR3aa: CASSIGTSGRVAYEQYF
j_gene: TRBJ1-2; v_gene: TRBV18; d_gene: NA; abundance: NA; len: 15; CDR3nt: TGTGCCAGCTCACCACCGACGTCCCAGAACTATGGCTACACCTTC; CDR3aa: CASSPPTSQNYGYTF
j_gene: TRBJ2-2; v_gene: TRBV5-5; d_gene: NA; abundance: many; len: 16; CDR3nt: TGTGCCAGCAGCTCTGGGCCGACTTCCAACACCGGGGAGCTGTTTTTT; CDR3aa: CASSSGPTSNTGELFF
j_gene: TRBJ2-3; v_gene: TRBV6-6; d_gene: NA; abundance: NA; len: 14; CDR3nt: TGTGCCAGCAGGGATCCCCCTAGCACAGATACGCAGTATTTT; CDR3aa: CASRDPPSTDTQYF
j_gene: TRBJ2-7; v_gene: TRBV2; d_gene: TRBD2; abundance: NA; len: 14; CDR3nt: TGTGCCAGCAGGGGGACTAGCGGGACCTACGAGCAGTACTTC; CDR3aa: CASRGTSGTYEQYF
j_gene: TRBJ2-1; v_gene: TRBV7-9; d_gene: NA; abundance: NA; len: 16; CDR3nt: TGTGCCAGCAGCTTATCGCTGAGTAGCGGATACAATGAGCAGTTCTTC; CDR3aa: CASSLSLSSGYNEQFF
j_gene: TRBJ2-1; v_gene: TRBV27; d_gene: TRBD1; abundance: few; len: 16; CDR3nt: TGTGCCAGCAAGACAGGGTTAAAAAAATCCTACAATGAGCAGTTCTTC; CDR3aa: CASKTGLKKSYNEQFF
j_gene: TRBJ2-5; v_gene: TRBV11-2; d_gene: NA; abundance: once; len: 15; CDR3nt: TGTGCCAGCAGCTTAAGAACCAAGGTTGGGGAGACCCAGTACTTC; CDR3aa: CASSLRTKVGETQYF
j_gene: TRBJ2-7; v_gene: TRBV7-9; d_gene: NA; abundance: NA; len: 15; CDR3nt: TGTGCCAGCAGCTTATTAGCCGGGCTTAACCACGAGCAGTACTTC; CDR3aa: CASSLLAGLNHEQYF
j_gene: TRBJ2-1; v_gene: TRBV5-1; d_gene: TRBD2; abundance: NA; len: 17; CDR3nt: TGCGCCAGCAGCTTGCAGGTTAGCGGGAGGGCCTACAATGAGCAGTTCTTC; CDR3aa: CASSLQVSGRAYNEQFF
j_gene: TRBJ2-7; v_gene: TRBV11-1; d_gene: NA; abundance: NA; len: 14; CDR3nt: TGTGCCAGCAGCCGCCGGGGGCAGGGGTACGAGCAGTACTTC; CDR3aa: CASSRRGQGYEQYF
j_gene: TRBJ1-5; v_gene: TRBV6-1; d_gene: NA; abundance: NA; len: 14; CDR3nt: TGTGCCAGCAGGGGACCAGCGGAAGATCAGCCCCAGCATTTT; CDR3aa: CASRGPAEDQPQHF
j_gene: TRBJ2-7; v_gene: TRBV5-1; d_gene: TRBD2; abundance: NA; len: 14; CDR3nt: TGCGCCAGCAGCTTTAGCGGGAGCTCCTACGAGCAGTACTTC; CDR3aa: CASSFSGSSYEQYF
j_gene: TRBJ1-1; v_gene: TRBV7-9; d_gene: NA; abundance: NA; len: 14; CDR3nt: TGTGCCAGCAGCTTTGTCACTTCTTACACTGAAGCTTTCTTT; CDR3aa: CASSFVTSYTEAFF
j_gene: TRBJ1-5; v_gene: TRBV2; d_gene: NA; abundance: NA; len: 14; CDR3nt: TGTGCCAGCAGTGCGCAAGGGGGCAATCAGCCCCAGCATTTT; CDR3aa: CASSAQGGNQPQHF
j_gene: TRBJ1-5; v_gene: TRBV6-6; d_gene: TRBD1; abundance: NA; len: 14; CDR3nt: TGTGCCAGCAGCCATATTGACAGGGATCAGCCCCAGCATTTT; CDR3aa: CASSHIDRDQPQHF
j_gene: TRBJ2-2; v_gene: TRBV2; d_gene: NA; abundance: NA; len: 11; CDR3nt: TGTGCCAGCACCCTTACCGGGGAGCTGTTTTTT; CDR3aa: CASTLTGELFF
j_gene: TRBJ2-3; v_gene: TRBV11-2; d_gene: NA; abundance: NA; len: 13; CDR3nt: TGTGCCAGCAGCAAAGGCGGGGCAGATACGCAGTATTTT; CDR3aa: CASSKGGADTQYF
j_gene: TRBJ2-7; v_gene: TRBV6-6; d_gene: TRBD2; abundance: NA; len: 13; CDR3nt: TGTGCCAGCAGTAGACTAGCTTTCGACGAGCAGTACTTC; CDR3aa: CASSRLAFDEQYF
j_gene: TRBJ2-2; v_gene: TRBV5-1; d_gene: TRBD1; abundance: NA; len: 15; CDR3nt: TGCGCCAGCAGTTCCGGGACAGAAGGCACCGGGGAGCTGTTTTTT; CDR3aa: CASSSGTEGTGELFF
j_gene: TRBJ1-1; v_gene: TRBV19; d_gene: TRBD1; abundance: NA; len: 12; CDR3nt: TGTGCCACCAGCGACAGGGGCACTGAAGCTTTCTTT; CDR3aa: CATSDRGTEAFF
j_gene: TRBJ2-5; v_gene: TRBV27; d_gene: TRBD1; abundance: many; len: 13; CDR3nt: TGTGCCAGCAGGGGACAGGGTTGGGAGACCCAGTACTTC; CDR3aa: CASRGQGWETQYF
j_gene: TRBJ1-3; v_gene: TRBV29-1; d_gene: NA; abundance: NA; len: 12; CDR3nt: TGCAGCGCTCTAGACAGGGGAAACACCATATATTTT; CDR3aa: CSALDRGNTIYF
j_gene: TRBJ2-2; v_gene: TRBV18; d_gene: NA; abundance: NA; len: 15; CDR3nt: TGTGCCAGCTCACCACGGCGGAGTGACACCGGGGAGCTGTTTTTT; CDR3aa: CASSPRRSDTGELFF
j_gene: TRBJ1-4; v_gene: TRBV6-6; d_gene: TRBD1; abundance: NA; len: 15; CDR3nt: TGTGCCAGCAGCTGGCCACAGGGGGCTGATGAAAAACTGTTTTTT; CDR3aa: CASSWPQGADEKLFF
j_gene: TRBJ1-4; v_gene: TRBV6-5; d_gene: TRBD1; abundance: NA; len: 14; CDR3nt: TGTGCCAGCAGTAGACAGGGCCCGGGTGAAAAACTGTTTTTT; CDR3aa: CASSRQGPGEKLFF
j_gene: TRBJ2-5; v_gene: TRBV5-1; d_gene: TRBD2; abundance: NA; len: 15; CDR3nt: TGCGCCAGCAGCTTGGTACTAGCGGGGCAAGAGACCCAGTACTTC; CDR3aa: CASSLVLAGQETQYF
j_gene: TRBJ2-1; v_gene: TRBV2; d_gene: NA; abundance: NA; len: 13; CDR3nt: TGTGCCAGCAGTGAAAGAACTCCCAATGAGCAGTTCTTC; CDR3aa: CASSERTPNEQFF
j_gene: TRBJ2-7; v_gene: TRBV6-5; d_gene: NA; abundance: NA; len: 14; CDR3nt: TGTGCCAGCAGCTTTAGCGGAGCCCCCTACGAGCAGTACTTC; CDR3aa: CASSFSGAPYEQYF
j_gene: TRBJ1-2; v_gene: TRBV6-1; d_gene: TRBD1; abundance: NA; len: 12; CDR3nt: TGTGCCAGCAGTCCCAGGGGGGCCGGCTACACCTTC; CDR3aa: CASSPRGAGYTF
j_gene: TRBJ2-1; v_gene: TRBV6-5; d_gene: NA; abundance: NA; len: 13; CDR3nt: TGTGCCAGCAGTTACAACTCCTACAATGAGCAGTTCTTC; CDR3aa: CASSYNSYNEQFF
j_gene: TRBJ2-7; v_gene: TRBV19; d_gene: TRBD1; abundance: NA; len: 14; CDR3nt: TGTGCCAGTAGTCTGGGACAGGGCGTCTACGAGCAGTACTTC; CDR3aa: CASSLGQGVYEQYF
j_gene: TRBJ2-1; v_gene: TRBV15; d_gene: TRBD2; abundance: NA; len: 17; CDR3nt: TGTGCCACCAGCAGAGATCGCGGCGGGAGGGCCCGCAATGAGCAGTTCTTC; CDR3aa: CATSRDRGGRARNEQFF
j_gene: TRBJ2-3; v_gene: TRBV28; d_gene: TRBD1; abundance: NA; len: 17; CDR3nt: TGTGCCAGCAGTGCCCGACGGTGGGGACAGGGGGTTGATACGCAGTATTTT; CDR3aa: CASSARRWGQGVDTQYF
j_gene: TRBJ2-7; v_gene: TRBV7-9; d_gene: NA; abundance: NA; len: 14; CDR3nt: TGTGCCAGCCAGGCGGGGGCCTGGACCTACGAGCAGTACTTC; CDR3aa: CASQAGAWTYEQYF
j_gene: TRBJ2-2; v_gene: TRBV19; d_gene: NA; abundance: NA; len: 15; CDR3nt: TGTGCCAGTAGTATTGGCTGGGGCGAAACCGGGGAGCTGTTTTTT; CDR3aa: CASSIGWGETGELFF